The clone carrying this TCR beta chain appeared a few times. This sample is part of a study of blood T cell repertoires in COVID-19. Study background: The cDNA or gDNA used as material had been derived from T cells, B-cell-depleted T cells, or PBMCs.

Clones were read by immunoSEQ multiplex PCR, and TCRdb kept only the in-frame ones, dropping some. This sample carries approximately 160,000 clones, 85% to 90% of them seen once, and the ten largest clones take approximately 4%. The germline gives CDR1 SGHRS, CDR2 YFSETQ. Trimming removed 1 base from V and 2 bases from J, with 13 bases in between. The CDR3 spans 15 residues. The source of this sequence is a woman aged 70 to 79 with acute or convalescent COVID-19. The chain links TRBV5-1 to TRBJ2-7, with D perhaps TRBD2 (6 bases). The sequencing input was peripheral blood. CDR3 sequence (DNA): TGCGCCAGCAGCTTGTCGGGGGATATAGCCTACGAGCAGTACTTC. This codes for CASSLSGDIAYEQYF. Supplemented by reference TRBV5-1 and TRBJ2-7, the full variable domain reads KAGVTQTPRYLIKTRGQQVTLSCSPISGHRSVSWYQQTPGQGLQFLFEYFSETQRNKGNFPGRFSGRQFSNSRSEMNVSTLELGDSALYLCASSLSGDIAYEQYFGPGTRLTVT.